Listed below are T cell receptor beta chains from one sample, sequenced in a study of breast tumors, draining lymph nodes, adjacent tissues. TCRdb independently ran MiXCR on the multiplex PCR reads; one entry per CDR3 protein. Of about 13,000 distinct CDR3 sequences in the sample, about 50% were seen once. Sequenced input: tumor-adjacent breast tissue. The receptors originated from a female donor with breast cancer. Some clones in this sample may be carry-over from other donors' samples. Both conserved end residues are part of each CDR3. A D gene is named only where the DNA matches it firmly. A row's size may be missing; if present it is once, few, many or a size class.

>-|many|TRBV30|TRBJ2-7
CAWSVKDEQYF
TGTGCCTGGAGTGTAAAGGACGAGCAGTACTTC
>TRBD1|many|TRBV12-3/TRBV12-4|TRBJ1-2
CASSPSQGALTHRNYGYTF
TGTGCCAGCAGTCCTTCACAGGGGGCCCTCACTCATCGCAACTATGGCTACACCTTC
>TRBD2|-|TRBV5-1|TRBJ2-5
CASSLGLAGDPYQETQYF
TGCGCCAGCAGCTTGGGTCTAGCGGGCGATCCGTACCAAGAGACCCAGTACTTC
>-|-|TRBV11-2|TRBJ1-3
CASSFTTEGTANTIYF
TGTGCCAGCAGCTTCACAACGGAAGGGACTGCAAACACCATATATTTT
>TRBD2|once|TRBV25-1|TRBJ2-3
CASSERSGSKDTQYF
TGTGCCAGCAGTGAGAGAAGCGGGAGCAAAGATACGCAGTATTTT
>TRBD1|-|TRBV20-1|TRBJ1-5
CSAGTVNQPQHF
TGCAGCGCCGGGACAGTTAATCAGCCCCAGCATTTT
>-|-|TRBV5-4|TRBJ1-2
CASSQDRSNYGYTF
TGTGCCAGCAGCCAGGACAGATCTAACTATGGCTACACCTTC
>TRBD1|medium-sized|TRBV5-5|TRBJ1-6
CASSFLSGQGYSPLHF
TGTGCCAGCAGCTTCCTCAGTGGACAGGGGTATTCACCCCTCCACTTT
>-|-|TRBV6-2/TRBV6-3|TRBJ1-2
CAISGGYNYGYTF
TGTGCCATCTCCGGGGGCTATAACTATGGCTACACCTTC
>TRBD1|many|TRBV29-1|TRBJ1-5
CSVSQGALQPQHF
TGCAGCGTTTCCCAGGGGGCGCTTCAGCCCCAGCATTTT
>-|-|TRBV29-1|TRBJ2-5
CSVAALETQYF
TGCAGCGTTGCTGCTTTAGAGACCCAGTACTTC
>TRBD2|-|TRBV3-1|TRBJ2-5
CASSQEGGTSGGDPRETQYF
TGCGCCAGCAGCCAAGAAGGTGGGACTAGCGGGGGGGATCCAAGGGAGACCCAGTACTTC
>TRBD1|many|TRBV15|TRBJ2-7
CATSSLGTGAYEQYF
TGTGCCACCAGCAGCCTCGGGACAGGGGCTTACGAGCAGTACTTC
>-|-|TRBV7-2|TRBJ1-6
CASSLEGNYNSPLHF
TGTGCCAGCAGCTTAGAGGGGAACTATAATTCACCCCTCCACTTT
>-|many|TRBV27|TRBJ1-1
CASSNPGQGNTEAFF
TGTGCCAGCAGCAACCCAGGGCAAGGGAACACTGAAGCTTTCTTT
>TRBD2|-|TRBV12-3/TRBV12-4|TRBJ2-1
CASSYTGTSGSNEQFF
TGTGCCAGCAGTTACACCGGGACTAGCGGCTCCAATGAGCAGTTCTTC
>-|-|TRBV7-2|TRBJ1-5
CASSLVVGYQPQHF
TGTGCCAGCAGCTTAGTTGTCGGGTATCAGCCCCAGCATTTT
>-|-|TRBV19|TRBJ1-2
CASRRDRLSYGYTF
TGTGCCAGTAGGCGGGACCGCTTATCATATGGCTACACCTTC
>-|medium-sized|TRBV5-1|TRBJ2-7
CASSLPETYEQYF
TGCGCCAGCAGCTTGCCGGAAACCTACGAGCAGTACTTC
>-|medium-sized|TRBV7-2|TRBJ1-3
CASSPTRRQAGNTIYF
TGTGCCAGCAGCCCGACTCGGAGACAGGCTGGAAACACCATATATTTT
>-|-|TRBV4-1|TRBJ2-1
CASSQVFGEQFF
TGCGCCAGCAGCCAAGTTTTCGGTGAGCAGTTCTTC
>-|-|TRBV2|TRBJ1-6
CASSVNSFNSPLHF
TGTGCCAGCAGTGTTAACAGCTTTAATTCACCCCTCCACTTT
>-|many|TRBV12-3/TRBV12-4|TRBJ2-3
CASSESGDTQYF
TGTGCCAGCAGTGAGTCGGGAGATACGCAGTATTTT
>-|few|TRBV12-3/TRBV12-4|TRBJ2-5
CASSLSQTQYF
TGTGCCAGCAGTCTATCGCAGACCCAGTACTTC
>-|many|TRBV28|TRBJ2-7
CASSFIPYEQYF
TGTGCCAGCAGTTTTATCCCCTACGAGCAGTACTTC
>-|large|TRBV4-1|TRBJ2-7
CASSQEGTSEQYF
TGCGCCAGCAGCCAAGAAGGTACTAGCGAGCAGTACTTC
>-|-|TRBV6-5|TRBJ1-2
CASSYRVFYGYTF
TGTGCCAGCAGTTACAGGGTTTTCTATGGCTACACCTTC
>-|medium-sized|TRBV2|TRBJ2-7
CASSEGNEQYF
TGTGCCAGCAGTGAGGGGAACGAGCAGTACTTC
>-|medium-sized|TRBV14|TRBJ2-2
CASSQDRGTNTGELFF
TGTGCCAGCAGCCAAGATCGAGGGACGAACACCGGGGAGCTGTTTTTT
>-|-|TRBV7-2|TRBJ1-5
CASSAGPVNGPQHF
TGCGCCAGCAGCGCAGGGCCAGTTAATGGGCCCCAGCATTTT
>TRBD2|many|TRBV4-3|TRBJ2-1
CASSQNMGASGAEQQFF
TGCGCCAGCAGCCAAAACATGGGGGCTAGCGGGGCCGAACAGCAGTTCTTC
>TRBD2|many|TRBV3-1|TRBJ2-2
CASSFTGLARELFF
TGTGCCAGCAGCTTCACCGGACTAGCCCGGGAGCTGTTTTTT
>TRBD2|-|TRBV15|TRBJ2-1
CATGRTSGSYNEQFF
TGTGCCACCGGACGAACTAGCGGCTCCTACAATGAGCAGTTCTTC
>-|medium-sized|TRBV9|TRBJ1-6
CASSVTTEPNSPLHF
TGTGCCAGCAGCGTCACGACAGAGCCTAATTCACCCCTCCACTTT
>-|-|TRBV7-9|TRBJ1-3
CASSSDYTIYF
TGTGCCAGCAGCTCCGACTACACCATATATTTT
>-|-|TRBV20-1|TRBJ2-3
CSANLPADLPTDTQYF
TGCAGTGCTAACCTTCCTGCGGACTTGCCTACAGATACGCAGTATTTT
>TRBD2|few|TRBV13|TRBJ2-3
CASSLGTSGFTDTQYF
TGTGCCAGCAGCCTCGGGACTAGCGGATTCACAGATACGCAGTATTTT
>-|medium-sized|TRBV5-1|TRBJ2-3
CASSLDGRGTDTQYF
TGCGCCAGCAGCTTGGATGGAAGGGGCACAGATACGCAGTATTTT
>-|many|TRBV18|TRBJ2-5
CASSPGRSQETQYF
TGTGCCAGCTCACCAGGCCGCAGCCAAGAGACCCAGTACTTC
>TRBD2|many|TRBV7-2|TRBJ2-3
CASSRLAGGSTDTQYF
TGTGCCAGCAGTCGACTAGCGGGGGGGAGCACAGATACGCAGTATTTT